The 2 T cell receptor beta chains below all came from one sample that was sequenced in a study of human T cells and chemical hapten exposure. One entry per CDR3 protein results from TCRdb running MiXCR on the RACE reads. The table has around 110,000 distinct CDR3 sequences, about 12% seen once. The time point here: patch test 1, 2 weeks after DPC sensitization. Indicated treatment: therapeutic diphenylcyclopropenone sensitization with weekly scalp DPC. The specimen comprised whole blood, sampled in connection with sensitization to the hapten diphenylcyclopropenone (DPC). The receptors were gathered from a woman in her fifties or sixties with alopecia areata. Some clones in this sample may be carry-over from other donors' samples.

This chain links TRBV23-1 with TRBJ1-5, with no clear D. TRBV23-1 is designated an ORF whose function remains uncertain. The CDR3 totals 14 residues. Deletions cut 2 bases from V and 2 bases from J, with 7 bases between. The CDR3 coding sequence is TGCGCCAGCAGTCAACCTGGAGGCAATCAGCCCCAGCATTTT. Translating gives CASSQPGGNQPQHF.

The table lists this clonotype with a few counts. The chain uses TRBV28 and TRBJ1-1; a weak D match, TRBD1 (6 bases). CDR3 length: 12 residues. The V gene lost 3 bases and the J gene lost 8 bases, with 10 bases spanning the gap. Germline CDR1 MDHEN, CDR2 SYDVKM. The CDR3 DNA follows: TGTGCCAGCAGTTTTATCAGGGGAGAAGCTTTCTTT. It translates to CASSFIRGEAFF.